These 4 T cell receptor beta chains were sequenced from one sample in a study of Ad26.COV2.S vaccination and SARS-CoV-2 variants. Treatment defined: around 19 received Ad26.COV2.S at low or high dose, single or two shots; five or six received placebo; per-sample allocation not given. On day 63 after the first injection, vaccine and placebo recipients gave samples. Generated by immunoSEQ multiplex PCR, the TCRdb table keeps only in-frame clones and is missing some. The table lists about 350,000 clones, roughly 89% of them singletons. This specimen consisted of peripheral blood, obtained in a trial of Ad26.COV2.S vaccine versus placebo. The receptors originated from a person aged 18-60 years who received the Ad26.COV2.S COVID-19 vaccine or a placebo.

This clone is a singleton in its sample. The rearrangement uses TRBV19 and TRBJ1-4; D gene unclear. V shed 8 bases and J shed 7 bases, with 26 bases lying between them. The length of the CDR3 is 17 residues. Germline lookup yields CDR1 LNHDA and CDR2 SQIVND (reference sequence). In DNA form, the CDR3 reads TGTGCCAGTCGCGCAGGCTCGACCGATAGCCACGGTGAAAAACTGTTTTTT. It codes for CASRAGSTDSHGEKLFF. Full variable domain (rest looked up from reference TRBV19 and TRBJ1-4): DGGITQSPKYLFRKEGQNVTLSCEQNLNHDAMYWYRQDPGQGLRLIYYSQIVNDFQKGDIAEGYSVSREKKESFPLTVTSAQKNPTAFYLCASRAGSTDSHGEKLFFGSGTQLSVL.

The J gene is TRBJ2-3, the V gene TRBV10-2; no definite D call. CDR3 length: 10 amino acids. CDR1 WSHSY and CDR2 SAAADI come from the germline V gene. The V end lost 4 bases, the J end lost 6 bases, and 2 bases lay between the germline ends. CDR3 DNA: TGCGCCAGCAGTGGGGATACGCAGTATTTT. Translating it yields CASSGDTQYF.

The chain couples TRBV27 to TRBJ2-3; no clear D. V was clipped by 6 bases and J by 1 base, with 17 bases between them. Germline CDR1 is MNHEY and CDR2 is SMNVEV (reference sequence). There are 16 residues in the CDR3. The CDR3 DNA reads TGTGCCAGCAGGACCTATACTCTATCAGGCACAGATACGCAGTATTTT. This translates into CASRTYTLSGTDTQYF.

This chain uses TRBV28 with TRBJ2-1; 9 bases line up with TRBD1. Germline loops: CDR1 MDHEN, CDR2 SYDVKM. This CDR3 comprises 13 residues. The V gene end was trimmed by 6 bases and the J gene end by 4 bases; junction bases not matched to a gene: 1. CDR3 DNA: TGTGCCAGCAGAGGACAGGGGTACAATGAGCAGTTCTTC. Translated: CASRGQGYNEQFF.